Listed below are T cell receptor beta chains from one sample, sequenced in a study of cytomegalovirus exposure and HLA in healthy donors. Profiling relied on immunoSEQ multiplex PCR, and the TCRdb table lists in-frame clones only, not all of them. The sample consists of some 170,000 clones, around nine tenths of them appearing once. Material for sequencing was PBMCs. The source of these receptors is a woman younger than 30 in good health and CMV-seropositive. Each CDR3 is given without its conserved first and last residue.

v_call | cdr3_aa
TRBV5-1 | ASSPGTSPRTDTQY
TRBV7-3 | ASSRGGQGNYEQY
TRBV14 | ASSRQPGQGTYEQY
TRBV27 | ASSLFLAGGVNEQY
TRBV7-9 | ASSLDRRTDGYT
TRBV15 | ATSRDWTYDGYT
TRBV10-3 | AISWTSGRTYNEQF
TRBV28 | ASSLEAGPSTDTQY
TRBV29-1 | SVQGTGIDEQY
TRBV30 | AWDEIDSRTKNIQY
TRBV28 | ASSPIRDLSYNEQF
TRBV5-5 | ASSSWDTSTPYEQY
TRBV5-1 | ASSFPGQTYEQY
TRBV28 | ASSLGLSGANVLT
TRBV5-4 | ATGVSYGYT
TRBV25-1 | ASTPQGATEAF
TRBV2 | ASSELVNTGELF
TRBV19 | ASRGRLQETQY
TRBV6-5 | ASSYDSLNTEAF
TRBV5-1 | ASSGGGTDTQY
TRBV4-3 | ASSQGLDSSGNTIY
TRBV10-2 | ASTGLNTEAF
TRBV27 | ASSLTGQGYT